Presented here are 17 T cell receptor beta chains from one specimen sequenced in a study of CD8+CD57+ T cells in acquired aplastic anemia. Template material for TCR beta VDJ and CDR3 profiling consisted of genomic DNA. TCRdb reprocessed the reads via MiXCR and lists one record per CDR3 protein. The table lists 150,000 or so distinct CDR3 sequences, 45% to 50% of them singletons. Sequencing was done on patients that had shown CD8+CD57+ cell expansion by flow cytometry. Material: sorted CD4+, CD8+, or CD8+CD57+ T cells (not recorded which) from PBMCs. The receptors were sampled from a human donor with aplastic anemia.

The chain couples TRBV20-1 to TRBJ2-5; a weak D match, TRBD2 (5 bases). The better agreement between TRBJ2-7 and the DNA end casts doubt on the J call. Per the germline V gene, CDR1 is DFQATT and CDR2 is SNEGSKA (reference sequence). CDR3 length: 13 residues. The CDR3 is CSARDPSRYEQYF. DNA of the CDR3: TGCAGTGCTAGAGACCCTAGCAGGTACGAGCAGTACTTC.

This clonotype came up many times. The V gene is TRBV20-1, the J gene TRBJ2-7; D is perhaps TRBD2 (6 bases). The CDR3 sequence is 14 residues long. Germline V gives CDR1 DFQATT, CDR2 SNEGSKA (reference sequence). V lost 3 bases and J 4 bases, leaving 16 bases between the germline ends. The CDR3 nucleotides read TGCAGTGCTAGTTTACGGGAGACTAGATACGAGCAGTACTTC. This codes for CSASLRETRYEQYF.

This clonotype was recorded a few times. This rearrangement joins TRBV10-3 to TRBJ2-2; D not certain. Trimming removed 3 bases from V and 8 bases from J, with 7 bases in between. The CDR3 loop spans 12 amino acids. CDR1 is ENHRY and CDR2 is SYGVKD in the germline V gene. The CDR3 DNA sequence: TGTGCCATCAGTGACGGACCGGGGGAGCTGTTTTTT. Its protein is CAISDGPGELFF.

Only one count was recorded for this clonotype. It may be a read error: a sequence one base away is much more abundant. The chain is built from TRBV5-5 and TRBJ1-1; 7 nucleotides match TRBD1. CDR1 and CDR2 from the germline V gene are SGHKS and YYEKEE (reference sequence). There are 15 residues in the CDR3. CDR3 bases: TGTGCCGGCAGCCCCTGGGACAGCAGCACGACTGAAGCTTTCTTT. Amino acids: CAGSPWDSSTTEAFF.

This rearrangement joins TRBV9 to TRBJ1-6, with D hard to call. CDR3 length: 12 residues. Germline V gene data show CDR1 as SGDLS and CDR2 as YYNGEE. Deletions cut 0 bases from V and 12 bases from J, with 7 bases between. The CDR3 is CASSVELGPLHF. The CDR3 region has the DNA TGTGCCAGCAGCGTAGAACTAGGACCCCTCCACTTT.

The CDR3 DNA reads TGTGCCAGCAGCCCATCCGCTTTATCAGACGAGCAGTACTTC. Translation gives CASSPSALSDEQYF. The V and J genes are TRBV7-3 and TRBJ2-7, with unresolved D. CDR3 length equals 14 residues. Trimming took 5 bases from V and 5 from J, leaving 16 bases between them. Germline-derived CDR1 and CDR2 are SGHTA and FQGTGA.

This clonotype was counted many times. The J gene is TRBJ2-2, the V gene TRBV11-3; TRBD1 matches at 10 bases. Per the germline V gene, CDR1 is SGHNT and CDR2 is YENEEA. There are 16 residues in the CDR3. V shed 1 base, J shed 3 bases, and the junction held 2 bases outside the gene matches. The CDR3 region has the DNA TGTGCCAGCAGCTTAGGGACAGGGGGTTACACCGGGGAGCTGTTTTTT. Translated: CASSLGTGGYTGELFF. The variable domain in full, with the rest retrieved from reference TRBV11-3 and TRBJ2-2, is EAGVVQSPRYKIIEKKQPVAFWCNPISGHNTLYWYLQNLGQGPELLIRYENEEAVDDSQLPKDRFSAERLKGVDSTLKIQPAELGDSAVYLCASSLGTGGYTGELFFGEGSRLTVL.

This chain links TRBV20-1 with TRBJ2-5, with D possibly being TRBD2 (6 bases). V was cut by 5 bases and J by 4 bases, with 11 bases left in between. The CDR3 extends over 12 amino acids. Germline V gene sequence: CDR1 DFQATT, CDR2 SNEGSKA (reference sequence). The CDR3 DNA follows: TGCAGTGCTCCAGACGGGAGAGAGACCCAGTACTTC. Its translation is CSAPDGRETQYF.

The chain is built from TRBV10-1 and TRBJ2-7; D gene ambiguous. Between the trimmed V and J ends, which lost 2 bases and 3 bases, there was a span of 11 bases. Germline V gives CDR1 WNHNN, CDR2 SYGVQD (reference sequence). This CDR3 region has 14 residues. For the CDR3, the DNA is TGCGCCAGCAGTGAGCAAGCCGACGGCTACGAGCAGTACTTC. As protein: CASSEQADGYEQYF.

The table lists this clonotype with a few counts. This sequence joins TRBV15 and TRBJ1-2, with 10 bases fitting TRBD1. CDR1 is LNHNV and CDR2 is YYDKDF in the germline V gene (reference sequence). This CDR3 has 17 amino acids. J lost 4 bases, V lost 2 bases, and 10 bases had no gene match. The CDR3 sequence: CATSRHRQGAQSYGYTF. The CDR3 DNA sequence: TGTGCCACCAGCAGACATCGACAGGGGGCTCAAAGCTATGGCTACACCTTC. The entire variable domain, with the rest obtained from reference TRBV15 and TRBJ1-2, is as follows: DAMVIQNPRYQVTQFGKPVTLSCSQTLNHNVMYWYQQKSSQAPKLLFHYYDKDFNNEADTPDNFQSRRPNTSFCFLDIRSPGLGDTAMYLCATSRHRQGAQSYGYTFGSGTRLTVV.

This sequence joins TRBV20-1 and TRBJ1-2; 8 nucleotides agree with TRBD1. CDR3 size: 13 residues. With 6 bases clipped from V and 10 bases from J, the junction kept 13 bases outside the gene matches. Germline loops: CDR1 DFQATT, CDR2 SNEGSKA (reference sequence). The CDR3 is CSASSAETGAYTF. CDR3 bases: TGCAGTGCCAGCAGCGCCGAGACAGGGGCCTACACCTTC.

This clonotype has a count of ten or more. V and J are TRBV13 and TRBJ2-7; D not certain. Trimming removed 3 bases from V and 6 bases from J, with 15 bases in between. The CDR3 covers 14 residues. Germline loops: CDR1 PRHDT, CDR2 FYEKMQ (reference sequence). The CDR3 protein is CASSLGIGVLEQYF. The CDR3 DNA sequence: TGTGCCAGCAGCTTGGGGATTGGGGTCCTCGAGCAGTACTTC.

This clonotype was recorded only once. The chain's CDR3 is CASSLGPGLSSYNEQFF. Here the CDR3 DNA reads TGTGCCAGCAGCTTAGGACCGGGACTTAGCTCCTACAATGAGCAGTTCTTC. The V gene is TRBV11-2, the J gene TRBJ2-1; a weak D match, TRBD2 (6 bases). The germline gives CDR1 SGHAT, CDR2 FQNNGV. Trimming shortened V by 1 base and J by 0 bases, and 13 bases separated the two germline ends. The CDR3 spans 17 residues. The complete variable domain, with remaining parts taken from reference TRBV11-2 and TRBJ2-1, reads EAGVAQSPRYKIIEKRQSVAFWCNPISGHATLYWYQQILGQGPKLLIQFQNNGVVDDSQLPKDRFSAERLKGVDSTLKIQPAKLEDSAVYLCASSLGPGLSSYNEQFFGPGTRLTVL.

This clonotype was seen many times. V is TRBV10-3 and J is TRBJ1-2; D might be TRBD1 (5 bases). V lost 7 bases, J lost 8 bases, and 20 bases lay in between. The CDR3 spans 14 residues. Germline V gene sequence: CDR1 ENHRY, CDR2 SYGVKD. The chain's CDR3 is CAITDPGKAEGYTF. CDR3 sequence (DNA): TGTGCCATCACCGACCCAGGGAAGGCGGAAGGCTACACCTTC.

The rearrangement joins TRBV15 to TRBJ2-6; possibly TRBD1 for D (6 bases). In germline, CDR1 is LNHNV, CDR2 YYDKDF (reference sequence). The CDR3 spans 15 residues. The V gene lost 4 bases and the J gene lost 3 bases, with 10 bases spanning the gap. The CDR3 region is CATSNRADGANVLTF. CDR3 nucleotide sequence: TGTGCCACCAGCAACAGGGCCGATGGGGCCAACGTCCTGACTTTC.

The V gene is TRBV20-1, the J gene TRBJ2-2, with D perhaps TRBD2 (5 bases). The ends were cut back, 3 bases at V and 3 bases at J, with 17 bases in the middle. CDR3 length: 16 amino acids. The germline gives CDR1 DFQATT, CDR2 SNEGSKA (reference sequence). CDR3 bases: TGCAGTGCTAGGGATAAGGACTTCGCGTACACCGGGGAGCTGTTTTTT. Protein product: CSARDKDFAYTGELFF.

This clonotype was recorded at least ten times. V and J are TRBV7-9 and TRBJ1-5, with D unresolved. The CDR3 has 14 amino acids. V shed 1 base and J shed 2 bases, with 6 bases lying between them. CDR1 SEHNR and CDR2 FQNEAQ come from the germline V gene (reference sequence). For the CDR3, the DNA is TGTGCCAGCAGCTTAGTGCCGGGCAATCAGCCCCAGCATTTT. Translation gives CASSLVPGNQPQHF. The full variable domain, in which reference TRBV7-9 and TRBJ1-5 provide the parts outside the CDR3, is DTGVSQNPRHKITKRGQNVTFRCDPISEHNRLYWYRQTLGQGPEFLTYFQNEAQLEKSRLLSDRFSAERPKGSFSTLEIQRTEQGDSAMYLCASSLVPGNQPQHFGDGTRLSIL.